Presented here are 27 T cell receptor beta chains from one specimen sequenced in a study of spatial heterogeneity in lung cancer. Time point given: sample taken at primary tumor resection. From the 5' RACE reads, TCRdb called clonotypes with MiXCR, one entry per CDR3 protein. The data hold around 11,000 distinct CDR3 sequences, with 6.3% observed a single time. Material: PBMCs, obtained at surgery. The source of these receptors is a male donor with early-stage non-small cell lung cancer.

This clonotype has ten or more counts. This rearrangement joins TRBV5-6 to TRBJ2-1, with D uncertain. Trimming removed 0 bases from V and 5 bases from J, with 9 bases in between. Germline V CDR1 and CDR2: SGHDT, YYEEEE. The CDR3 totals 14 residues. The CDR3 region is CASSLVPPHNEQFF. The CDR3 nucleotides read TGTGCCAGCAGCTTGGTCCCGCCGCACAATGAGCAGTTCTTC.

This clonotype appeared many times. The gene calls are TRBV29-1 and TRBJ2-6, with 7 bases lining up with TRBD1. Germline V CDR1 and CDR2: SQVTM, ANQGSEA. CDR3 length equals 14 residues. Losses at the gene ends were 4 bases for V and 2 bases for J; bases not matched to a gene: 2. The DNA for the CDR3 is TGCAGCGTTGGTACAGGGGCTGGGGCCAACGTCCTGACTTTC. This encodes CSVGTGAGANVLTF.

This clonotype showed up many times. This chain links TRBV6-5 with TRBJ2-1, with TRBD1 as a possible D gene (9 bases). Germline CDR1 is MNHEY and CDR2 is SVGAGI. The CDR3 loop spans 18 amino acids. Trimming cost V 6 bases and J 5 bases, with 26 bases left between them. DNA for the CDR3: TGTGCCAGCAGCTCGACAGGGGGGTGGCTAGCGGGTGACAATGAGCAGTTCTTC. This sequence encodes CASSSTGGWLAGDNEQFF.

This clonotype is medium-sized (0.01 to 0.1%) within its sample. The chain carries TRBV28 and TRBJ2-5, with TRBD2 matching over 10 bases. The CDR3 is made up of 16 amino acids. Germline lookup yields CDR1 MDHEN and CDR2 SYDVKM. The V segment lost 2 bases and the J segment 4 bases; nucleotides outside the gene matches: 7. CDR3 residues: CASSLGASGRGETQYF. Here the CDR3 DNA reads TGTGCCAGCAGTTTAGGGGCTAGCGGGAGAGGAGAGACCCAGTACTTC.

By its share, this clonotype is medium-sized. In nucleotides, the CDR3 is TGTGCCAGCAGCAAAGGGCCAGGGCGGGCCAAAAACATTCAGTACTTC. It yields the protein CASSKGPGRAKNIQYF. This rearrangement joins TRBV21-1 to TRBJ2-4; the D call of TRBD1 is as the table states it, not checked on the DNA. TRBV21-1 is tagged as a pseudogene. The CDR3 runs 16 residues.

This clonotype occurred many times. V usage is TRBV7-2 and J usage is TRBJ1-2; 7 bases align to TRBD1. CDR3 size: 16 residues. J lost 8 bases, V lost 0 bases, and 12 bases had no gene match. Germline CDR1 and CDR2: SGHTA and FQGNSA. Here the CDR3 reads CASSLALARGIRGYTF. DNA of the CDR3: TGTGCCAGCAGCTTAGCGCTCGCCAGGGGGATCAGAGGCTACACCTTC.

Concerning this clonotype: This could be a read error, since a much larger clone is one nucleotide away. The chain employs TRBV2 and TRBJ1-1; D not certain. Germline V CDR1 and CDR2: SNHLY, FYNNEI. This CDR3 spans 15 amino acids. CDR3 residues: CASSKALPTATEAFF. CDR3 nucleotides: TGTGCCAGCAGTAAAGCGCTTCCCACGGCCACTGAAGCTTTCTTT.

This clonotype occurred a few times. This sequence joins TRBV6-5 and TRBJ2-7, with TRBD2 identical over 13 bases. Germline V gene sequence: CDR1 MNHEY, CDR2 SVGAGI. V shed 5 bases and J 6 bases; nucleotides not matched to a gene: 7. There are 15 residues in the CDR3. CDR3 amino acids: CASSPRTSGSSEQYF. CDR3 sequence (DNA): TGTGCCAGCAGTCCACGGACTAGCGGGAGTTCCGAGCAGTACTTC.

This clonotype was observed many times. The genes are TRBV2 and TRBJ2-5, with D perhaps given as TRBD1 or TRBD2 (5 bases each). Germline V CDR1 and CDR2: SNHLY, FYNNEI. The CDR3 runs to 12 residues. Trimming shortened V by 8 bases and J by 4 bases, and 11 bases separated the two germline ends. The CDR3 loop reads CASGAGRETQYF. In DNA form, the CDR3 reads TGTGCCAGCGGTGCAGGGAGAGAGACCCAGTACTTC.

This clonotype is judged medium-sized. J is TRBJ2-3 and V is TRBV28; 11 positions agree with TRBD2. The CDR3 runs 16 residues. Germline lookup yields CDR1 MDHEN and CDR2 SYDVKM. V shed 7 bases, J shed 5 bases, and the junction held 11 bases outside the gene matches. Here the CDR3 DNA reads TGTGCCAGCACCTCCCTGACTAGCGGGATTCAAGATACGCAGTATTTT. This translates into CASTSLTSGIQDTQYF. Together with reference TRBV28 and TRBJ2-3, the CDR3 gives the full variable domain: DVKVTQSSRYLVKRTGEKVFLECVQDMDHENMFWYRQDPGLGLRLIYFSYDVKMKEKGDIPEGYSVSREKKERFSLILESASTNQTSMYLCASTSLTSGIQDTQYFGPGTRLTVL.

This clonotype was observed at least ten times. This chain joins TRBV27 and TRBJ1-5; the match to TRBD1 covers 10 bases. This CDR3 comprises 16 residues. The germline gives CDR1 MNHEY, CDR2 SMNVEV (reference sequence). The junction had 5 bases not matched to a gene; V was cut back by 6 bases and J by 0 bases. CDR3 DNA: TGTGCCAGCAGACCGGGACAGGGGCATAGCAATCAGCCCCAGCATTTT. This gives the protein CASRPGQGHSNQPQHF.

Many counts were recorded for this clonotype. The rearrangement links TRBV5-1 to TRBJ2-3; 8 nucleotides align to TRBD2. V trimming: 5 bases; J trimming: 2 bases; junction bases outside the gene matches: 7. Germline CDR1 reads SGHRS; CDR2 reads YFSETQ. This CDR3 region has 15 residues. The CDR3 sequence: CASRRSGGVTDTQYF. The CDR3 DNA reads TGCGCCAGCAGGAGAAGCGGGGGAGTCACAGATACGCAGTATTTT.

This clonotype has at least ten counts. The chain employs TRBV14 and TRBJ2-3, with 11 bases identical to TRBD2. The CDR3 has 21 amino acids. With V trimmed by 0 bases and J by 0 bases, 14 bases remained unmatched. The germline V gene has CDR1 SGHDN and CDR2 FVKESK. DNA of the CDR3: TGTGCCAGCAGCCAAGACGGGCCTAGCGGGAGGCTACTGACTAGCACAGATACGCAGTATTTT. This sequence encodes CASSQDGPSGRLLTSTDTQYF.

This clonotype was detected a few times. Being one base from a much bigger clone, this may be a read error. The chain has TRBV10-3 and TRBJ1-4, with D tentatively TRBD1 (6 bases). The CDR3 runs 16 residues. Germline-derived CDR1 and CDR2 are ENHRY and SYGVKD. Trimming removed 3 bases at V and 3 bases at J, with 14 bases between. CDR3 nucleotide sequence: TGTGCCATCAGTGATCGGGACAAGGGGTCTAATGAAAAACTGTTTTTT. Protein: CAISDRDKGSNEKLFF.

This clonotype was recorded at least ten times. This chain joins TRBV20-1 and TRBJ2-1; 9 bases agree with TRBD2. Germline V gives CDR1 DFQATT, CDR2 SNEGSKA (reference sequence). The CDR3 consists of 14 residues. With V trimmed by 6 bases and J by 7 bases, 10 bases remained unmatched. This chain's CDR3 is CSATGTSRLNEQFF. For the CDR3, the DNA is TGCAGTGCGACCGGGACTAGCCGCTTAAATGAGCAGTTCTTC.

This rearrangement joins TRBV7-2 to TRBJ2-7, with TRBD2 as a possible D gene (5 bases). Trimming removed 3 bases at V and 2 bases at J, with 11 bases between. This CDR3 is built from 14 residues. The germline gives CDR1 SGHTA, CDR2 FQGNSA. The CDR3 DNA is TGTGCCAGCAGCTTGTCTAGCCTGACCTACGAGCAGTACTTC. The encoded protein is CASSLSSLTYEQYF.

In this sample, this clonotype turned up many times. This chain joins TRBV25-1 and TRBJ1-2; tentatively, D is TRBD1 (6 bases). CDR1 MGHDK and CDR2 SYGVNS come from the germline V gene. The CDR3 totals 14 residues. Trimming took off 3 bases at V and 2 bases at J, with 10 bases between the two ends. Here the CDR3 DNA reads TGTGCCAGCAGTGACCCGACAGGAAACTATGGCTACACCTTC. Translated, it gives CASSDPTGNYGYTF.

This clonotype was recorded at least ten times. V gene TRBV4-3 combines with J gene TRBJ1-3; 10 nucleotides align to TRBD1. V gave up 0 bases and J gave up 10 bases; unmatched junction bases: 9. Germline lookup yields CDR1 LGHNA and CDR2 YSLEER. This CDR3 is 16 amino acids long. The CDR3 loop is CASSQDWTGGLKTIYF. In DNA form, the CDR3 reads TGCGCCAGCAGCCAAGACTGGACAGGGGGTCTAAAGACCATATATTTT.

In its sample, this clonotype was seen a few times. The chain is built from TRBV10-3 and TRBJ2-5; no clear D gene. There are 13 residues in the CDR3. Trimming cost V 6 bases and J 1 base, with 9 bases left between them. Germline loops: CDR1 ENHRY, CDR2 SYGVKD. The CDR3 region is CAIRISSQETQYF. DNA of the CDR3: TGTGCCATCAGGATCTCGTCCCAAGAGACCCAGTACTTC.

The table lists this clonotype with many counts. The chain carries TRBV11-2 and TRBJ2-1, with 7 bases matching TRBD2. V lost 2 bases, J lost 4 bases, and 11 bases stayed unmatched. CDR3 size: 17 residues. Germline CDR1 reads SGHAT; CDR2 reads FQNNGV. CDR3 nucleotides: TGTGCCAGCAGCTTAAGAATCAAGCGGGATGAATACAATGAGCAGTTCTTC. This encodes CASSLRIKRDEYNEQFF.

This clonotype was observed a handful of times. The V call is TRBV7-8, the J call TRBJ2-5; perhaps D is TRBD1 or TRBD2 (5 bases each). The V gene's germline CDR1 is SGHVS and CDR2 FQNEAQ. The length of the CDR3 is 14 residues. Trimming took off 3 bases at V and 9 bases at J, with 17 bases between the two ends. CDR3 DNA: TGTGCCAGCAGCTTGGGAGCGGACAACGGGGCCCAGTACTTC. Translated: CASSLGADNGAQYF.

This clonotype is categorized as medium-sized. The rearrangement links TRBV20-1 to TRBJ2-2, with D uncertain. V lost 0 bases and J 7 bases, leaving 9 bases between the germline ends. Germline CDR1 and CDR2: DFQATT and SNEGSKA (reference sequence). The CDR3 covers 13 residues. The CDR3 DNA sequence: TGCAGTGCTAGAGATGTAGGCCGCGGGGAGCTGTTTTTT. It translates to CSARDVGRGELFF.

This clonotype was detected ten times or more. V and J are TRBV20-1 and TRBJ2-7; no reliable D call. Germline V lookup: CDR1 DFQATT, CDR2 SNEGSKA (reference sequence). Trimming left V 3 bases short and J 6 bases short, with 15 bases between. The CDR3 has 13 residues. Written as DNA, the CDR3 is TGCAGTGCTAGTCCCTTGAGAAGAGGCGAGCAGTACTTC. Amino acids: CSASPLRRGEQYF.

This clonotype was seen repeatedly, ten times or more. One end of the junction fails to match germline, which may point to a read error. This chain connects TRBV7-7 to TRBJ2-1; TRBD1 or TRBD2 may be the D gene (6 bases each). The CDR3 covers 13 residues. The germline V gene has CDR1 SSHAT and CDR2 FNYEAQ (reference sequence). This CDR3 reads CASSLGGGNEQFF. The CDR3, as DNA: TGTGCTAGCAGCTTAGGGGGAGGCAATGAGCAGTTCTTC.

This clonotype has at least ten counts. The chain joins TRBV5-4 to TRBJ2-3; 9 bases align to TRBD2. CDR3 length equals 14 residues. Trimming at V came to 4 bases and at J to 7 bases, leaving 7 bases not matched to a gene. From germline, CDR1 is SGHNT and CDR2 YYREEE (reference sequence). CDR3 loop: CASSRGREGNTQYF. The CDR3 DNA reads as TGTGCCAGCAGCCGCGGGCGGGAGGGTAATACGCAGTATTTT.

This clonotype has at least ten counts. The chain has TRBV5-1 and TRBJ2-6; no reliable D call. This CDR3 is built from 14 residues. Trimming removed 7 bases from V and 0 bases from J, with 8 bases in between. Germline V lookup: CDR1 SGHRS, CDR2 YFSETQ. Here the CDR3 DNA reads TGCGCCAGCCGCGTTACCTCTGGGGCCAACGTCCTGACTTTC. This encodes CASRVTSGANVLTF.

The V gene is TRBV20-1, the J gene TRBJ2-7; D is unresolved. This CDR3 is 15 amino acids long. The V end lost 3 bases, the J end lost 1 base, and 16 bases lay between the germline ends. The germline V gene has CDR1 DFQATT and CDR2 SNEGSKA (reference sequence). The DNA of the CDR3 is TGCAGTGCTAGTCGCTCCGATCCGATTTCCTACGAGCAGTACTTC. Its translation: CSASRSDPISYEQYF.